This T cell receptor beta chain was sequenced in a study of T cell repertoires in ileal Crohn's disease. The time point is: neoterminal ileum biopsy at postoperative endoscopy, about 6 months after surgery. Sequencing used immunoSEQ multiplex PCR; TCRdb keeps in-frame clones, though not all of them. The sample has about 1,200 clones, around four fifths seen once. CDR1 is SGHTA, CDR2 FQGNSA, per germline. The CDR3 totals 13 residues. V was cut by 1 base and J by 9 bases, with 9 bases left in between. The chain carries TRBV7-2 and TRBJ2-2; D remains ambiguous. The sequence was obtained from an adult with Crohn's disease. Sequencing input: ileal tissue. CDR3 in amino acids: CASSLVARRELFF. The CDR3, as DNA: TGTGCCAGCAGCTTAGTAGCCAGACGGGAGCTGTTTTTT.